The clone carrying this T cell receptor beta chain was found a few times. This entry is derived from a study of T cells after yellow fever vaccination. Template-switching 5'RACE yielded the TCR cDNA; a universal primer site and UMIs were added in the process. TCRdb fed the 5' RACE reads into MiXCR, producing one record per CDR3 protein. The repertoire includes hundreds of thousands of distinct CDR3 sequences, under 15% of them detected once, and about 3% sits in the top ten. There are 15 residues in the CDR3. With 5 bases clipped from V and 1 base from J, the junction kept 3 bases outside the gene matches. Per germline, CDR1 SNHLY and CDR2 FYNNEI.

Sequencing used CD4+ T cells sorted from PBMCs, obtained 15 days after the yellow fever booster vaccination. The rearrangement links TRBV2 to TRBJ2-5, with 11 positions matching TRBD2. This TCR derives from a man younger than 35 who received the YFV17D yellow fever vaccine. DNA of the CDR3: TGTGCCAGCAGTAAAGGGACTAGCGGCCAAGAGACCCAGTACTTC. This encodes CASSKGTSGQETQYF.